The rows below give T cell receptor beta chains drawn from one sample of a study of response to subunit inactivated influenza vaccine. MiXCR was run by TCRdb on the RT-PCR reads, yielding one entry per CDR3 protein. This table has 200,000 to 300,000 distinct CDR3 sequences, 12% appearing once. The starting material was non-naive T cells sorted from PBMCs, obtained less than 15 days before vaccination. These receptors were collected from a man aged 50-59 years who received an inactivated influenza vaccine. Both conserved end residues are part of each CDR3. The D gene is left open where the match is weak. Expanded clones get a size class; other rows say once, few or many, or leave the size out.

cdr3_nt | cdr3_aa | clone_size | d_call | j_call | v_call
TGCAGCGTTGACGACGGCGGCGGCCCCGGACTGTTTTTT | CSVDDGGGPGLFF | few | . | TRBJ1-4 | TRBV29-1
TGTGCCAGTAGTTACAGGGAGGTGGGTACTGAAGCTTTCTTT | CASSYREVGTEAFF | . | . | TRBJ1-1 | TRBV19
TGTGCCAGCAGCCGGGGACAGCGTGGGTACGAGCAGTACTTC | CASSRGQRGYEQYF | . | TRBD1 | TRBJ2-7 | TRBV6-2/TRBV6-3
TGCAGTGCCCCCCAGGAGTCGGATACGCAGTATTTT | CSAPQESDTQYF | once | . | TRBJ2-3 | TRBV20-1
TGTGCCAGCAGGCGGGCGGGGACGGGGGAGCAGTACTTC | CASRRAGTGEQYF | once | . | TRBJ2-7 | TRBV5-5
TGTGCCAGCAGTGAATGGGGAACCGGGGAGCTGTTTTTT | CASSEWGTGELFF | many | . | TRBJ2-2 | TRBV25-1
TGCAGTGCTAGAAGTGCCGGGACAGGGTTAAAGACCCAGTACTTC | CSARSAGTGLKTQYF | few | TRBD1 | TRBJ2-5 | TRBV20-1
TGTGCCAGCAGTCCCGGGACTACCCGTGGGGAGACCCAGTACTTC | CASSPGTTRGETQYF | . | TRBD2 | TRBJ2-5 | TRBV6-1
TGTGCCAGCAGCATTTGGGGGAGGGGGCAAGAGACCCAGTACTTC | CASSIWGRGQETQYF | few | . | TRBJ2-5 | TRBV21-1
TGCAGTACCCCCAACAGGGGTGGCAATCAGCCCCAGCATTTT | CSTPNRGGNQPQHF | few | TRBD1 | TRBJ1-5 | TRBV20-1
TGCAGTGCTAGGGAGGCAGCCAAAAACATTCAGTACTTC | CSAREAAKNIQYF | few | . | TRBJ2-4 | TRBV20-1
TGTGCCAGCAGCCCTACTGACAATGAGCAGTTCTTC | CASSPTDNEQFF | many | . | TRBJ2-1 | TRBV7-2
TGTGCCAGTCACCGCCGGGACAGGGGGTACAATGAGCAGTTCTTC | CASHRRDRGYNEQFF | few | TRBD1 | TRBJ2-1 | TRBV28
TGTGCCACCAGTAGGGGAGCGGACGGGGAGCTGTTTTTT | CATSRGADGELFF | . | . | TRBJ2-2 | TRBV24-1
TGCAGTGCTAGAGACAGGGCTCTTTATGGCTACACCTTC | CSARDRALYGYTF | . | . | TRBJ1-2 | TRBV20-1
TGTGCCTTGATTAGCGGGAAAAACTCCTACGAGCAGTACTTC | CALISGKNSYEQYF | . | TRBD2 | TRBJ2-7 | TRBV30
TGCAGTGCTAGAGTAAGGGGGGGACGATTTGGCTACACCTTC | CSARVRGGRFGYTF | . | . | TRBJ1-2 | TRBV20-1
TGCGCCAGCAGTCAGGGTCATCTTGAGCAGTTCTTC | CASSQGHLEQFF | . | . | TRBJ2-1 | TRBV10-2
TGTGCCAGCGGAATCCCGGGACTAGCAATATCAGATACGCAGTATTTT | CASGIPGLAISDTQYF | few | TRBD2 | TRBJ2-3 | TRBV5-8
TGTGCCAGCAGCGTAGTAGCGGGTGGGCTCGATGAGCAGTTCTTC | CASSVVAGGLDEQFF | few | TRBD2 | TRBJ2-1 | TRBV9
TGTGCCAGCAGCTCGACAGGGGGCTTGTCTGGAAACACCATATATTTT | CASSSTGGLSGNTIYF | . | TRBD1 | TRBJ1-3 | TRBV7-6
TGCGCCACCATGGGACGGTATAATTCACCCCTCCACTTT | CATMGRYNSPLHF | few | . | TRBJ1-6 | TRBV10-2
TGCAGTGCTAGAGCGGACGGCAGGGCTTTTAATTCACCCCTCCACTTT | CSARADGRAFNSPLHF | . | . | TRBJ1-6 | TRBV20-1
TGCGCCAGCAGCCAAAAGACTAGCGGGAGGGCCTTCGGCGGGGAGCTGTTTTTT | CASSQKTSGRAFGGELFF | few | TRBD2 | TRBJ2-2 | TRBV4-3
TGTGCCAGCAGTTGGGGGACAGAGGGGACACCCCTCCACTTT | CASSWGTEGTPLHF | many | TRBD1 | TRBJ1-6 | TRBV27
TGTGCCATTGCAGCTAGCCGAGAGACCCAGTACTTC | CAIAASRETQYF | few | . | TRBJ2-5 | TRBV10-3
TGCAGTGCTAGAGAAATGAGACTAGCGGACACCTACGAGCAGTACTTC | CSAREMRLADTYEQYF | few | TRBD2 | TRBJ2-7 | TRBV20-1
TGCAGCGTTGAAGATATTGGTAAAGGACTCTTT | CSVEDIGKGLF | many | . | TRBJ1-1 | TRBV29-1
TGCGCCAGCAGCTATGACAGGGGAGCTAAAGAAAAACTGTTTTTT | CASSYDRGAKEKLFF | . | TRBD1 | TRBJ1-4 | TRBV5-1
TGTGCCAGCAGCTTAGAGGGAAGCCGGAACGAGCAGTACTTC | CASSLEGSRNEQYF | few | . | TRBJ2-7 | TRBV7-9
TGCGCCAGCAGCTTGGAAGACTCCAGAGAGACAGATACGCACTATTTT | CASSLEDSRETDTHYF | . | . | TRBJ2-3 | TRBV5-1
TGTGCCAGCAGTCGACAGGGTCTTCGGAGCTCTGGGGCCAACGTCCTGACTTTC | CASSRQGLRSSGANVLTF | . | TRBD1 | TRBJ2-6 | TRBV6-2/TRBV6-3
TGTGCCAGCAGCCAATCCGGGAGGGTGTACGAGCAGTACTTC | CASSQSGRVYEQYF | . | TRBD2 | TRBJ2-7 | TRBV14
TGCAGTGCTAGAACTCAGGGATTGGGGAACACTGAAGCTTTCTTT | CSARTQGLGNTEAFF | few | . | TRBJ1-1 | TRBV20-1
TGTGCCAGCAGCTTCGGGAGCGGGTCCTACAATGAGCAGTTCTTC | CASSFGSGSYNEQFF | few | . | TRBJ2-1 | TRBV7-9
TGTGCCAGCAGCCCATCGGGGGATACGCAGTATTTT | CASSPSGDTQYF | many | . | TRBJ2-3 | TRBV7-9
TGTGCCAGCAGTCGTCCGGGACTAGCGGGGGACAATGAGCAGTTCTTC | CASSRPGLAGDNEQFF | . | TRBD2 | TRBJ2-1 | TRBV6-1
TGCAGTGCTAGTAGTACTACGAACTATGGCTACACCTTC | CSASSTTNYGYTF | few | . | TRBJ1-2 | TRBV20-1
TGCGCCAGCAGCTTGAATGGGGGCGGAGGCAAAAACATTCAGTACTTC | CASSLNGGGGKNIQYF | many | . | TRBJ2-4 | TRBV5-1
TGTGCCTGGAGTCCACCGCCAGACAGAATATTCTACAATGAGCAGTTCTTC | CAWSPPPDRIFYNEQFF | . | . | TRBJ2-1 | TRBV30
TGTGCCAGCAGGTCCAGTCCCTACGAGCAGTACTTC | CASRSSPYEQYF | few | . | TRBJ2-7 | TRBV28
TGTGCCAGCAGTTACGGGCTAGCGGGAGGCGCCGGGGAGCTGTTTTTT | CASSYGLAGGAGELFF | . | TRBD2 | TRBJ2-2 | TRBV6-2/TRBV6-3